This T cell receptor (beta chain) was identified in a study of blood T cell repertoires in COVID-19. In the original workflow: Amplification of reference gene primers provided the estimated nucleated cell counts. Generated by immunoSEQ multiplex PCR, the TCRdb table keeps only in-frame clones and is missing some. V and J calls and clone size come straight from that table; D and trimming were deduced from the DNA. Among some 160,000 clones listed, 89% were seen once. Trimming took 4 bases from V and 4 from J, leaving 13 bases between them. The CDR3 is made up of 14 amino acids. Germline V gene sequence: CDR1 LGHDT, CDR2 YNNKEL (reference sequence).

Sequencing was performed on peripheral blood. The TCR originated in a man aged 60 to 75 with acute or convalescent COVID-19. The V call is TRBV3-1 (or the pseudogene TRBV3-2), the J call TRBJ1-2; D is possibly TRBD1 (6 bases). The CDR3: CASSLQGQSYGYTF. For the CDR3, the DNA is TGTGCCAGCAGCCTACAAGGACAGAGCTATGGCTACACCTTC.